Listed below are T cell receptor beta chains from one sample, sequenced in a study of T cell changes during pregnancy in multiple sclerosis. Sequencing was performed with immunoSEQ multiplex PCR; in TCRdb, only in-frame clones are kept and a portion is missing. The data hold about 55,000 clones, with approximately 94% observed a single time. Material: CD8+ T cells from peripheral blood mononuclear cells, obtained in the third trimester of pregnancy. These TCRs come from a female donor with multiple sclerosis, enrolled in a pregnancy study. CDR3s include the opening cysteine and the closing phenylalanine or tryptophan. The D gene is left open where the match is weak. The size entry is marked missing in some rows and otherwise reads once, few, many or a size class.

d_call: NA; clone_size: NA; j_call: TRBJ2-3; v_call: TRBV6-5; cdr3_nt: TGTGCCAGCAGTTACTCAACGGGAGAGGTCACAGATACGCAGTATTTT; cdr3_aa: CASSYSTGEVTDTQYF
d_call: NA; clone_size: NA; j_call: TRBJ2-7; v_call: TRBV14; cdr3_nt: TGTGCCAGCAGCCAAGGGGAGGACTACGAGCAGTACTTC; cdr3_aa: CASSQGEDYEQYF
d_call: TRBD1; clone_size: NA; j_call: TRBJ1-1; v_call: TRBV10-2; cdr3_nt: TGCGCCAGCAGTGGACAGGGGTTTATTGAAGCTTTCTTT; cdr3_aa: CASSGQGFIEAFF
d_call: NA; clone_size: NA; j_call: TRBJ1-1; v_call: TRBV30; cdr3_nt: TGTGCCTGGAGTGTGTTGGCAGTAAACACTGAAGCTTTCTTT; cdr3_aa: CAWSVLAVNTEAFF
d_call: TRBD1; clone_size: NA; j_call: TRBJ2-3; v_call: TRBV5-5; cdr3_nt: TGTGCCAGCTCGAACGGACAGGGGACAGATACGCAGTATTTT; cdr3_aa: CASSNGQGTDTQYF
d_call: NA; clone_size: NA; j_call: TRBJ2-1; v_call: TRBV2; cdr3_nt: TGTGCCAGCAGTGAAGGGACACGCTGGAATGAGCAGTTCTTC; cdr3_aa: CASSEGTRWNEQFF
d_call: NA; clone_size: NA; j_call: TRBJ1-5; v_call: TRBV19; cdr3_nt: TGTGCCAGTAGTATTTTGTCAGGGAGCAATCAGCCCCAGCATTTT; cdr3_aa: CASSILSGSNQPQHF
d_call: TRBD1; clone_size: NA; j_call: TRBJ1-3; v_call: TRBV9; cdr3_nt: TGTGCCAGCAGCGCCTCCGCTTGGACAGGCTCTGGAAACACCATATATTTT; cdr3_aa: CASSASAWTGSGNTIYF
d_call: NA; clone_size: NA; j_call: TRBJ1-1; v_call: TRBV6-4; cdr3_nt: TGTGCCAGCAGATGGACAGCGGAAGGCCCTGAAGCTTTCTTT; cdr3_aa: CASRWTAEGPEAFF
d_call: TRBD2; clone_size: NA; j_call: TRBJ2-7; v_call: TRBV9; cdr3_nt: TGTGCCAGCAGCGAAACTAGCGGGCACGAGCAGTACTTC; cdr3_aa: CASSETSGHEQYF
d_call: NA; clone_size: NA; j_call: TRBJ2-1; v_call: TRBV29-1; cdr3_nt: TGCAGCGTTGAATATTATGGAAGGGGCTCCTACAATGAGCAGTTCTTC; cdr3_aa: CSVEYYGRGSYNEQFF
d_call: TRBD2; clone_size: once; j_call: TRBJ2-3; v_call: TRBV27; cdr3_nt: TGTGCCAGCAGTTTCGGAACTAGCGGGAGGGCCGGGCAGTATTTT; cdr3_aa: CASSFGTSGRAGQYF
d_call: TRBD1; clone_size: NA; j_call: TRBJ1-1; v_call: TRBV5-1; cdr3_nt: TGCGCCAGCAGCGGCGGGACAGGAAGGACTGAAGCTTTCTTT; cdr3_aa: CASSGGTGRTEAFF
d_call: TRBD1; clone_size: NA; j_call: TRBJ2-7; v_call: TRBV7-7; cdr3_nt: TGTGCTAGCAGCCCGACAGGGGGCTACGAGCAGTACTTC; cdr3_aa: CASSPTGGYEQYF
d_call: NA; clone_size: NA; j_call: TRBJ2-1; v_call: TRBV7-3; cdr3_nt: TGTGCCAGCAGCCAGGGGCCCTCCTACAATGAGCAGTTCTTC; cdr3_aa: CASSQGPSYNEQFF
d_call: NA; clone_size: NA; j_call: TRBJ2-1; v_call: TRBV7-6; cdr3_nt: TGTGCCAGCAGCGTAATCAACGGGGGTGAGCAGTTCTTC; cdr3_aa: CASSVINGGEQFF
d_call: NA; clone_size: NA; j_call: TRBJ1-1; v_call: TRBV14; cdr3_nt: TGTGCCAGCAGCCAATTCGGTGTCACTGAAGCTTTCTTT; cdr3_aa: CASSQFGVTEAFF
d_call: TRBD1; clone_size: NA; j_call: TRBJ1-3; v_call: TRBV10-3; cdr3_nt: TGTGCCATCAACCCGGACAGGGAGGCTGGAAACACCATATATTTT; cdr3_aa: CAINPDREAGNTIYF
d_call: TRBD2; clone_size: NA; j_call: TRBJ2-2; v_call: TRBV10-2; cdr3_nt: TGCGCCAGCAGTGAGTCTACTAGCGGTTCGAACACCGGGGAGCTGTTTTTT; cdr3_aa: CASSESTSGSNTGELFF
d_call: TRBD2; clone_size: NA; j_call: TRBJ2-1; v_call: TRBV6-6; cdr3_nt: TGTGCCAGCAGTCAGGAGCGGGGGTCGGGCTACAATGAGCAGTTCTTC; cdr3_aa: CASSQERGSGYNEQFF
d_call: NA; clone_size: NA; j_call: TRBJ2-3; v_call: TRBV11-3; cdr3_nt: TGTGCCAGCAGGGGGGGACCACAACTCCCCACAGATACGCAGTATTTT; cdr3_aa: CASRGGPQLPTDTQYF
d_call: TRBD2; clone_size: NA; j_call: TRBJ2-7; v_call: TRBV9; cdr3_nt: TGTGCCAGCAGCGTAGCCCCAGCGGGAGATGGTGAGCAGTACTTC; cdr3_aa: CASSVAPAGDGEQYF
d_call: TRBD2; clone_size: few; j_call: TRBJ2-1; v_call: TRBV2; cdr3_nt: TGTGCCAGCAGGTCGACTAGCGGGAGACTCGATGAGCAGTTCTTC; cdr3_aa: CASRSTSGRLDEQFF
d_call: TRBD2; clone_size: NA; j_call: TRBJ2-2; v_call: TRBV10-1; cdr3_nt: TGCGCCAGCAGTGAGGGGACTAGCGATACCGGGGAGCTGTTTTTT; cdr3_aa: CASSEGTSDTGELFF
d_call: TRBD2; clone_size: NA; j_call: TRBJ2-2; v_call: TRBV4-1; cdr3_nt: TGCGCCAGCAGCCAAGAGGGACTAGCGGAGAAAACCGGGGAGCTGTTTTTT; cdr3_aa: CASSQEGLAEKTGELFF
d_call: NA; clone_size: NA; j_call: TRBJ2-3; v_call: TRBV7-6; cdr3_nt: TGTGCCAGCAGCCTACTGGCTAGCGAGAGGTCCACAGATACGCAGTATTTT; cdr3_aa: CASSLLASERSTDTQYF